These T cell receptor beta chains were read from a single sample in a study of T-cell reconstitution after alpha-beta-depleted transplantation in children. TCRdb itself ran the PCR reads through MiXCR, one entry per CDR3 protein. The sample carries approximately 270,000 distinct CDR3 sequences, 20% to 30% recorded once. Specimen: PBMCs, mostly from graft donor cells, collected 360 days after TCRalphabeta/CD19-depleted stem cell transplant. These TCRs come from a female patient younger than 10 who had a stem cell transplant for congenital amegakaryocytic thrombocytopenia, so the T cells may come from the graft donor. Each CDR3 is given with its conserved first and last residue. The D gene is left open where the match is weak. Expanded clones get a size class; other rows say once, few or many, or leave the size out.

v_gene	abundance	d_gene	j_gene	CDR3nt	CDR3aa
TRBV4-1	many	NA	TRBJ2-1	TGCGCCAGCGGTCTCAGTAGTGAGCAGTTCTTC	CASGLSSEQFF
TRBV12-3/TRBV12-4	NA	TRBD1	TRBJ2-5	TGTGCCAGCAGTTTAAACAGGGGCATAGAGACCCAGTACTTC	CASSLNRGIETQYF
TRBV18	NA	NA	TRBJ2-3	TGTGCCAGCTCACCACCGGTGGATACGCAGTATTTT	CASSPPVDTQYF
TRBV7-9	few	NA	TRBJ2-1	TGTGCCAGCAGCTCGCAGTGGAATGAGCAGTTCTTC	CASSSQWNEQFF
TRBV15	NA	NA	TRBJ2-1	TGTGCCACCAGCAGAGAAGGGGTAGGGAGCCACAATGAGCAGTTCTTC	CATSREGVGSHNEQFF
TRBV12-3/TRBV12-4	few	NA	TRBJ2-3	TGTGCCAGCAGCCAGGAAGGGGGGGGCACAGATACGCAGTATTTT	CASSQEGGGTDTQYF
TRBV12-3/TRBV12-4	NA	TRBD2	TRBJ2-3	TGTGCCAGCAGCCCCCGGGCTAGCGGGGAAGATACGCAGTATTTT	CASSPRASGEDTQYF
TRBV13	few	NA	TRBJ2-5	TGTGCCAGCAGCTTAATCCGCAGGGCTACCATCCAGACCCAGTACTTC	CASSLIRRATIQTQYF
TRBV6-5	NA	NA	TRBJ2-7	TGTGCCAGCAGTTACGAGGAGGGATCCTACGAGCAGTACTTC	CASSYEEGSYEQYF
TRBV3-1	many	NA	TRBJ2-1	TGTGCCAGCAGCCAAGTGTCCCACAATGAGCAGTTCTTC	CASSQVSHNEQFF
TRBV12-3/TRBV12-4	NA	NA	TRBJ2-5	TGTGCCAGCAGTTTGGGACCCACCCAACAAGAGACCCAGTACTTC	CASSLGPTQQETQYF
TRBV7-6	NA	TRBD1	TRBJ1-1	TGTGCCAGCAGCTGGCCCCCGGGACAGGGGACTGAAGCTTTCTTT	CASSWPPGQGTEAFF
TRBV28	few	TRBD2	TRBJ2-5	TGTGCCAGCAGTCAGAGCGGGGGGGCTTATTTGGAGACCCAGTACTTC	CASSQSGGAYLETQYF
TRBV20-1	few	NA	TRBJ1-5	TGCAGTGCTAGTTCCAGGGATCAGCCCCAGCATTTT	CSASSRDQPQHF
TRBV6-1	few	NA	TRBJ1-1	TGTGCCAGCAATAAGGGGATTCCCTCGGGGGCCACTGAAGCTTTCTTT	CASNKGIPSGATEAFF
TRBV7-6	few	NA	TRBJ2-1	TGTGCCAGCAGCTTAGTTCTAGTGAGCTCCTACAATGAGCAGTTCTTC	CASSLVLVSSYNEQFF
TRBV11-2	NA	NA	TRBJ2-2	TGTGCCAGCAGCCCAATGATTAGAACCGGGGAGCTGTTTTTT	CASSPMIRTGELFF
TRBV4-3	NA	TRBD2	TRBJ2-1	TGCGCCAGCAGCCAAGACGGGACTAGCGGGAGGGCCGGTGAGCAGTTCTTC	CASSQDGTSGRAGEQFF
TRBV19	NA	NA	TRBJ1-1	TGTGCCAGTAGTCACAGGGCGGGGAGCACTGAAGCTTTCTTT	CASSHRAGSTEAFF
TRBV2	few	TRBD2	TRBJ2-1	TGTGCCAGCAGAAAGACTAGCGGGAGAAGGGGCAATGAGCAGTTCTTC	CASRKTSGRRGNEQFF
TRBV12-3/TRBV12-4	few	NA	TRBJ1-5	TGTGCCAGCAGTTTAATCGGGAGCAATCAGCCCCAGCATTTT	CASSLIGSNQPQHF
TRBV4-1	many	TRBD1	TRBJ2-2	TGCGCCAGCAGCCAGGCAGGGGGCGAGGAGCTGTTTTTT	CASSQAGGEELFF
TRBV28	NA	NA	TRBJ1-4	TGTGCCAGCAGTTTTTGGGGGCAGGGGGAAAAACTGTTTTTT	CASSFWGQGEKLFF
TRBV29-1	NA	NA	TRBJ2-3	TGCAGCGTTGAGAGGCAGGTCACAGATACGCAGTATTTT	CSVERQVTDTQYF
TRBV2	NA	NA	TRBJ2-5	TGTGCCAGCAGTGAGAGCAGAACTAAGGGAGAGACCCAGTACTTC	CASSESRTKGETQYF
TRBV6-5	NA	NA	TRBJ1-1	TGTGCCAGCAGTTCGGCATACATGGGCACTGAAGCTTTCTTT	CASSSAYMGTEAFF
TRBV12-3/TRBV12-4	NA	TRBD2	TRBJ2-7	TGTGCCAGCAGCTTCCGCGGGGGAAGCTCCTACGAGCAGTACTTC	CASSFRGGSSYEQYF
TRBV9	few	NA	TRBJ2-2	TGTGCCAGCAGCGTAGTTAGCAGCGGGGAGCTGTTTTTT	CASSVVSSGELFF
TRBV5-1	NA	NA	TRBJ2-7	TGCGCCAGCAGCTTGGTCGTAGCGAGGGGCTACGAGCAGTACTTC	CASSLVVARGYEQYF